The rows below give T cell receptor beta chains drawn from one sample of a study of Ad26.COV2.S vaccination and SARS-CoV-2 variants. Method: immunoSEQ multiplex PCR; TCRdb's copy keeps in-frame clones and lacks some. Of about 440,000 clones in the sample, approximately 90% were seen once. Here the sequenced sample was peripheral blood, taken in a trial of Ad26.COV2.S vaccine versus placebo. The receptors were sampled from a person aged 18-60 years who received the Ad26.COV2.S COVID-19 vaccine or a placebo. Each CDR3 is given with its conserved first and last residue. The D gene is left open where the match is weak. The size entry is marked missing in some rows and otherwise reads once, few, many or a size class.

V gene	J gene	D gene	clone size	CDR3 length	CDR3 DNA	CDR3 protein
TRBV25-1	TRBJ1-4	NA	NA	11	TGTGCCAGCAGGTCGGGAGAAAAACTGTTTTTT	CASRSGEKLFF
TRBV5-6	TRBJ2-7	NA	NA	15	TGTGCCAGCAGCCGATGGGGAGTTTACTTCTACGAGCAGTACTTC	CASSRWGVYFYEQYF
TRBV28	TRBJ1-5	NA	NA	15	TGTGCCAGCATCATAGAGGACGGTAGCAATCAGCCCCAGCATTTT	CASIIEDGSNQPQHF
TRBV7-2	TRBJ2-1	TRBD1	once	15	TGTGCCAGCAGCTTTAGACAGGGGAACTACAATGAGCAGTTCTTC	CASSFRQGNYNEQFF
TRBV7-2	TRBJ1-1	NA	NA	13	TGTGCCAGCAGCTTAGCTCCCGACACTGAAGCTTTCTTT	CASSLAPDTEAFF
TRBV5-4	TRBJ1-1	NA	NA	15	TGTGCCAGCAGTACAGAAATCCTTGATCGGACTGAAGCTTTCTTT	CASSTEILDRTEAFF
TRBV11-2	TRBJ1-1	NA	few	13	TGTGCCAGCAGCTTAGATCCAGGGACTGAAGCTTTCTTT	CASSLDPGTEAFF
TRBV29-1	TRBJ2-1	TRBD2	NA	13	TGCAGCGTAGCGACGGGACTAGCGAATGAGCAGTTCTTC	CSVATGLANEQFF
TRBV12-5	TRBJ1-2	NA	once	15	TGTGCTAGTGGTTTGTTCACAGACCTCAACTATGGCTACACCTTC	CASGLFTDLNYGYTF
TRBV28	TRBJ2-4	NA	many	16	TGTGCCAGCAGTTCCCTTGTTTCCGTTTCGTTAAACATTCAGTACTTC	CASSSLVSVSLNIQYF
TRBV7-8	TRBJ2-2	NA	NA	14	TGTGCCAGCAGCCAGAGGACCGGGGCCGGGGAGCTGTTTTTT	CASSQRTGAGELFF
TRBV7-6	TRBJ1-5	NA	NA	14	TGTGCCAGCAGCTCCGGTTGGGGGTTCCAGCCCCAGCATTTT	CASSSGWGFQPQHF
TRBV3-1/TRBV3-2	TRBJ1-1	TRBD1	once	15	TGTGCCAGCAGCACCCGGGACAGGGGAAGGCTAATGGCTTTCTTT	CASSTRDRGRLMAFF
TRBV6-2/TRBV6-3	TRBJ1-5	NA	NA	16	TGTGCCAGCAACCCTGACAGACCTTATAGCAATCAGCCCCAGCATTTT	CASNPDRPYSNQPQHF
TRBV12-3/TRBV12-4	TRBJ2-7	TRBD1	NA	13	TGTGCCAGCAGTCCCCTTCAGGGGGCCGAGCAGTACTTC	CASSPLQGAEQYF
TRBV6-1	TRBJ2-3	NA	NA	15	TGTGCCAGCAGTGAAAGGTATCCTAGCACAGATACGCAGTATTTT	CASSERYPSTDTQYF
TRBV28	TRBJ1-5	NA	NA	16	TGTGCCAGCAGCCGAAGGACAGTGAAGAGCAATCAGCCCCAGCATTTT	CASSRRTVKSNQPQHF
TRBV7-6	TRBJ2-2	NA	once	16	TGTGCCAGCAGCTTAGGGTCCCGGCAGGGTGCAGGGGAGCTGTTTTTT	CASSLGSRQGAGELFF
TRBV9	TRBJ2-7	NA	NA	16	TGTGCCAGCAGCGTGTCATCAGGAGGCACCACCTACGAGCAGTACTTC	CASSVSSGGTTYEQYF
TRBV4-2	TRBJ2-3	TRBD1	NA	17	TGTGCCAGCAGCCAAGTGGCGGGACAGGCTTCCACAGATACGCAGTATTTT	CASSQVAGQASTDTQYF
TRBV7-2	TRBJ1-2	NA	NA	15	TGTGCCAGCAGTGCGAACCCGGGAGCCTCGGGAGGCTACACCTTC	CASSANPGASGGYTF
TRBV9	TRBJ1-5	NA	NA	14	TGTGCCAGCAGCGTGGCCGACCGCAATCAGCCCCAGCATTTT	CASSVADRNQPQHF
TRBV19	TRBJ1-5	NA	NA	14	TGTGCCAGTAGTTTTGCGGGGTTAAGTCAGCCCCAGCATTTT	CASSFAGLSQPQHF
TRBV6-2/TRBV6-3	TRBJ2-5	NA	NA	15	TGTGCCAGCAGTTACTCCGGGGCTAGGGCTGGGACCCAGTACTTC	CASSYSGARAGTQYF
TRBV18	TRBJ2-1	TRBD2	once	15	TGTGCCAGCACGTACGTAGCGGGAAACGGCAATGAGCAGTTCTTC	CASTYVAGNGNEQFF